The 21 T cell receptor beta chains in this list originate from one sample, sequenced in a study of T cells in Graves' hyperthyroidism and ophthalmopathy. The TCR beta CDR3 regions underwent amplification using RNA transcripts as the source. Initially, a first-round RT-PCR of the TCR CDR3 employed the HTBI primer set. In TCRdb, the multiplex PCR reads were re-called with MiXCR into one record per CDR3 protein. The table has hundreds of thousands of distinct CDR3 sequences, about 15% seen once. The source material was blood. These receptors were collected from a woman in her thirties or forties with Graves' ophthalmopathy.

The sample holds many counts of this clonotype. This chain connects TRBV28 to TRBJ1-5, with 10 bases aligning to TRBD1. The CDR3 extends over 15 amino acids. CDR1 is MDHEN and CDR2 is SYDVKM in the germline V gene. J gave up 6 bases and V 7 bases, and 9 bases lay outside the gene matches. CDR3 DNA: TGTGCCAGCATCCCAACGGGGACAGGGGTTCAGCCCCAGCATTTT. Its translation: CASIPTGTGVQPQHF.

The chain recombines TRBV28 with TRBJ1-1, with a tentative D call TRBD1 (5 bases). Trimming pared 6 bases from V and 2 bases from J, leaving 16 bases between. CDR1 MDHEN and CDR2 SYDVKM come from the germline V gene. The CDR3 loop spans 15 amino acids. CDR3 sequence reads: CASSFLTGTNTEAFF. CDR3 sequence (DNA): TGTGCCAGCAGCTTTCTGACCGGGACTAACACTGAAGCTTTCTTT.

This clonotype was seen at least ten times. This chain joins TRBV7-9 and TRBJ1-2; D uncertain. This CDR3 contains 12 residues. Germline V gives CDR1 SEHNR, CDR2 FQNEAQ (reference sequence). V lost 3 bases, J lost 13 bases, and 15 bases lay in between. DNA for the CDR3: TGTGCCAGCAGCTTTTCGGCGGGTTCCTTCACCTTC. Amino acid sequence: CASSFSAGSFTF.

This clonotype appeared many times. This rearrangement joins TRBV2 to TRBJ2-1, with 8 bases fitting TRBD2. The CDR3 is made up of 16 amino acids. Germline trimming cut 6 bases from V and 3 bases from J; bases unmatched to any gene: 10. CDR1 and CDR2 (germline): SNHLY, FYNNEI. The CDR3, as DNA: TGTGCCAGCAGGGCACCACTAGCGGATTACTACAATGAGCAGTTCTTC. Its protein product is CASRAPLADYYNEQFF. The full variable domain, in which reference TRBV2 and TRBJ2-1 provide the parts outside the CDR3, is EPEVTQTPSHQVTQMGQEVILRCVPISNHLYFYWYRQILGQKVEFLVSFYNNEISEKSEIFDDQFSVERPDGSNFTLKIRSTKLEDSAMYFCASRAPLADYYNEQFFGPGTRLTVL.

This clonotype was recorded many times. The J gene is TRBJ1-2, the V gene TRBV19, with D perhaps matching TRBD1 (6 bases). CDR1 is LNHDA, CDR2 SQIVND, per germline (reference sequence). The CDR3 sequence is 12 residues long. Trimming removed 8 bases at V and 6 bases at J, with 13 bases between. CDR3 in amino acids: CASADRNDGYTF. The CDR3 DNA follows: TGTGCCAGTGCCGACAGGAATGATGGCTACACCTTC.

The sample holds one count of this clonotype. Being one base from a much bigger clone, this may be a read error. The chain uses TRBV5-1 and TRBJ2-3; TRBD2 agrees at 7 bases. Unmatched junction bases numbered 9, after V lost 0 bases and J lost 2 bases. The germline CDR1 and CDR2 sequences are SGHRS and YFSETQ. The CDR3 contains 17 residues. This CDR3 is CASSLGGGRASTDTQYF. For the CDR3, the DNA is TGCGCCAGCAGCTTGGGGGGCGGGAGAGCATCCACAGATACGCAGTATTTT.

At least ten counts were recorded for this clonotype. V usage is TRBV7-3 and J usage is TRBJ2-2; no clear D. This CDR3 has 15 amino acids. V shed 3 bases and J shed 6 bases, with 14 bases lying between them. CDR1 and CDR2 (germline): SGHTA, FQGTGA. The CDR3 region is CASSFTLSSAGELFF. DNA of the CDR3: TGTGCCAGCAGCTTTACCCTCTCAAGCGCCGGGGAGCTGTTTTTT.

This clonotype was found many times. This chain links TRBV24-1 with TRBJ1-2; D uncertain. Trimming took 4 bases from V and 12 from J, leaving 17 bases between them. Looked up from germline, CDR1 is KGHDR and CDR2 is SFDVKD. The CDR3 spans 13 residues. CDR3 region: CATSDLIVRGDTF. The CDR3 nucleotides read TGTGCCACCAGTGACCTCATTGTCCGGGGAGACACCTTC.

This clonotype came up many times. J is TRBJ2-7 and V is TRBV7-2; no firm D call. There are 11 residues in the CDR3. V was shortened by 5 bases and J by 3 bases, with 5 bases between the two germline ends. The germline V gene has CDR1 SGHTA and CDR2 FQGNSA. The CDR3 loop is CASSADYEQYF. The CDR3 bases are TGTGCCAGCAGCGCAGACTACGAGCAGTACTTC.

The chain combines TRBV19 with TRBJ2-2; TRBD1 matches 7 bases. V was clipped by 4 bases and J by 4 bases; unmatched bases: 6. The CDR3 runs 15 residues. Germline loops: CDR1 LNHDA, CDR2 SQIVND (reference sequence). The CDR3 nucleotides are TGTGCCAGTAGTAGACAGGGTTCTTCCACCGGGGAGCTGTTTTTT. Translated, it gives CASSRQGSSTGELFF.

The genes are TRBV10-2 and TRBJ2-7, with 7 bases fitting TRBD1. From germline, CDR1 is WSHSY and CDR2 SAAADI. The CDR3 runs 13 residues. The trim removed 6 bases at V and 6 bases at J, leaving 8 bases unmatched. CDR3 sequence (DNA): TGCGCCAGCAGACCGGGACAGAGCTCCGAGCAGTACTTC. Its protein is CASRPGQSSEQYF.

This clonotype appeared many times. The chain recombines TRBV28 with TRBJ1-1; D is uncertain. The germline gives CDR1 MDHEN, CDR2 SYDVKM. V lost 0 bases to trimming and J lost 1 base, with 6 bases between them. This CDR3 has 14 residues. The CDR3 is CASSLWERNTEAFF. CDR3 DNA: TGTGCCAGCAGTTTATGGGAGCGGAACACTGAAGCTTTCTTT.

The V gene is TRBV5-1, the J gene TRBJ2-7, with 9 bases lining up with TRBD1. CDR1 and CDR2 from the germline V gene are SGHRS and YFSETQ. The CDR3 contains 18 residues. The V gene end was trimmed by 1 base and the J gene end by 1 base; junction bases not matched to a gene: 12. CDR3 protein: CASSLPGSGQGWSYEQYF. CDR3 in DNA: TGCGCCAGCAGCTTGCCCGGATCGGGACAGGGATGGTCCTACGAGCAGTACTTC.

Ten or more counts support this clonotype. The J gene is TRBJ2-7, the V gene TRBV20-1; possibly TRBD2 for D (5 bases). V was pared by 0 bases and J by 1 base, with 16 bases between. Per germline, CDR1 DFQATT and CDR2 SNEGSKA (reference sequence). The CDR3 has 16 residues. DNA for the CDR3: TGCAGTGCTAGAGATCAGTTACGGCCGGGGTCCTACGAGCAGTACTTC. Amino acids: CSARDQLRPGSYEQYF.

This clonotype was counted at least ten times. The J gene is TRBJ2-5, the V gene TRBV28, with 7 bases identical to TRBD1. V dropped 7 bases and J dropped 5; count of bases not matched to a gene: 13. Germline V gene lookup returns CDR1 MDHEN and CDR2 SYDVKM. CDR3 length: 15 residues. In DNA, the CDR3 is TGTGCCAGCACGCCGGGACAGTTACCCTATGAGACCCAGTACTTC. It specifies CASTPGQLPYETQYF.

This clonotype occurred a few times. V gene TRBV19 combines with J gene TRBJ1-3; tentatively, D is TRBD1 (6 bases). Germline CDR1 LNHDA, CDR2 SQIVND (reference sequence). Between the trimmed V and J ends, which lost 6 bases and 0 bases, there was a span of 12 bases. CDR3 size: 15 residues. This CDR3 is CASRDSALSGNTIYF. Written as DNA, the CDR3 is TGTGCCAGTAGGGACAGCGCGCTCTCTGGAAACACCATATATTTT.

The V gene is TRBV2, the J gene TRBJ1-6, with D maybe TRBD1 (5 bases). The V end was cut by 6 bases, the J end by 5 bases, with 14 bases between. The CDR3 is 15 amino acids. Germline V gives CDR1 SNHLY, CDR2 FYNNEI. The DNA for the CDR3 is TGTGCCAGCAGGGCCGGGACGGCAAATAATTCACCCCTCCACTTT. It yields the protein CASRAGTANNSPLHF.

On this clonotype: This may stem from a read error, because a much larger clone lies one nucleotide away. The genes are TRBV28 and TRBJ1-2, with D possibly matching TRBD1 (5 bases). There are 13 residues in the CDR3. Germline loops: CDR1 MDHEN, CDR2 SYDVKM. DNA of the CDR3: TGTTCCGGGGGGAGAGGGGACGGCTATGGCTACACCTTC. This sequence encodes CSGGRGDGYGYTF.

This clonotype was seen at least ten times. The chain uses TRBV12-3 or TRBV12-4 and TRBJ2-7, with 10 bases fitting TRBD2. The V and J ends lost 4 bases and 4 bases, in that order; junction bases with no gene match: 13. The CDR3 length is 17 residues. This CDR3 reads CASSSGLARQGGYEQYF. The CDR3 DNA follows: TGTGCCAGCAGTTCGGGACTAGCGCGCCAGGGAGGGTACGAGCAGTACTTC.

Of note for this clonotype: With a much larger clone just one base away, this may be a read error. CDR3 region: CASSDATGGGETQYF. Here the CDR3 DNA reads TGTGCCAGCAGTGACGCGACAGGGGGCGGCGAGACCCAGTACTTC. The chain combines TRBV2 with TRBJ2-5, with 10 positions matching TRBD1. This CDR3 is 15 amino acids long. Trimming cost V 3 bases and J 5 bases; bases outside gene matches: 6. Germline-derived CDR1 and CDR2 are SNHLY and FYNNEI.

This clonotype was detected a few times. This chain uses TRBV5-1 with TRBJ2-2; TRBD1 aligns across 12 bases. CDR3 size: 17 residues. V was pared by 2 bases and J by 4 bases, with 6 bases of the junction left unmatched. The germline gives CDR1 SGHRS, CDR2 YFSETQ. The CDR3 is CASSFRDRGRSTGELFF. The CDR3, as DNA: TGCGCCAGCAGCTTCCGGGACAGGGGGCGAAGCACCGGGGAGCTGTTTTTT.